This T cell receptor beta chain was identified in a study of blood T cell repertoires in COVID-19. Only in-frame clones appear in the TCRdb table, and some are missing; sequencing was by immunoSEQ multiplex PCR. The repertoire holds a few hundred thousand clones, with around 86% as singletons. Germline V lookup: CDR1 LNHDA, CDR2 SQIVND (reference sequence). V lost 5 bases and J 5 bases, leaving 12 bases between the germline ends. The CDR3 sequence is 13 residues long. This rearrangement joins TRBV19 to TRBJ2-5; weak D call: TRBD2 (6 bases). This clonotype was obtained from a woman aged 40 to 50 who had recovered from COVID-19. The sequencing input was peripheral blood. This CDR3 is CASSDSGGETQYF. DNA for the CDR3: TGTGCCAGTAGTGATAGCGGAGGCGAGACCCAGTACTTC.